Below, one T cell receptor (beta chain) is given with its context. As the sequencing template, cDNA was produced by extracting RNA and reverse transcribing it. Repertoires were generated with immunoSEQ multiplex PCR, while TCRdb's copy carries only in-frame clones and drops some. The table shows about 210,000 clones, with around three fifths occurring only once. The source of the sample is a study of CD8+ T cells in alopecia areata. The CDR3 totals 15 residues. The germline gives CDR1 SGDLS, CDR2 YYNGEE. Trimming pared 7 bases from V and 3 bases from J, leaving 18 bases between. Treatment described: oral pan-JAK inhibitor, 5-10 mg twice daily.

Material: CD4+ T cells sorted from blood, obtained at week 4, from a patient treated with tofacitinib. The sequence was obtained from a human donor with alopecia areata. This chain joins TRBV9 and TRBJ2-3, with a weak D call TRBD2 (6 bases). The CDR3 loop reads CASGAGGATTDTQYF. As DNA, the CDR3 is TGTGCCAGCGGTGCAGGCGGGGCTACAACAGATACGCAGTATTTT.